This TCR beta chain was identified in a study of blood T cells in healthy people across ages. General study results and limits: Older age went with lower TCR beta diversity per million T cells, in a roughly linear way. Naive T cell percentage strongly correlated with TCR beta diversity.

About this clonotype itself: Its antigen remains unknown. An end of the junction differs from the germline gene, which may be a read error.

Alongside a J-beta primer mix, a sample-barcoded 5' primer served in a second PCR lasting about 7 to 12 cycles. TCRdb recomputed calls from the 5' RACE reads with MiXCR, one row per CDR3 protein. The profile shows about 800,000 distinct CDR3 sequences, roughly 25% of them singletons. This CDR3 is 14 amino acids long. CDR1 is DFQATT and CDR2 is SNEGSKA in the germline V gene (reference sequence). These records were also assigned to another study, of T cells of mothers and their children. According to that study: cDNA synthesis used all extracted RNA, roughly 1.5 ug per 15 ul. Whether related or unrelated, pairs show similar shaping of TCR recombination output by thymic selection.

The specimen was blood. The TCR originated in a boy aged 5 to 17 in good health. V and J are TRBV20-1 and TRBJ1-1; the D is unclear. The CDR3, as DNA: TGCAGTGCTAGGCTTGTGGGCACGAACCCTGAAGCTTTCTTT. It encodes CSARLVGTNPEAFF.